These 25 T cell receptor beta chains came from one sample sequenced in a study of prognosis after radiotherapy for stage I lung cancer. Amplicons of TCR beta CDR3 were generated from genomic DNA by two-round multiplex PCR. Individual primers that were specific to each TRBV and TRBJ gene served in first-round PCR. TCRdb called the multiplex PCR reads again in MiXCR, with one record for every CDR3 protein. There are fewer than 40,000 distinct CDR3 sequences in the sample; nearly 35% occur only once, and 16% lies in the top ten. Material: PBMCs, obtained before or after stereotactic body radiation therapy (not recorded which). The receptors shown here come from a donor over 45 with non-small cell lung cancer.

With regard to this clonotype: This may be a read error: a much more frequent sequence differs by one nucleotide. The J gene is TRBJ1-1, the V gene TRBV7-9, with D hard to call. Per the germline V gene, CDR1 is SEHNR and CDR2 is FQNEAQ (reference sequence). This CDR3 region has 14 residues. Trimming took 3 bases from V and 5 from J, leaving 13 bases between them. CDR3 amino acids: CASSFGWRGTEAFF. The DNA of the CDR3 is TGTGCCAGCAGCTTTGGGTGGCGCGGGACTGAAGCTTTCTTT. The variable domain in full, completed from reference TRBV7-9 and TRBJ1-1, reads DTGVSQNPRHKITKRGQNVTFRCDPISEHNRLYWYRQTLGQGPEFLTYFQNEAQLEKSRLLSDRFSAERPKGSFSTLEIQRTEQGDSAMYLCASSFGWRGTEAFFGQGTRLTVV.

The chain recombines TRBV28 with TRBJ1-5, with 8 bases that match TRBD1. The germline V gene has CDR1 MDHEN and CDR2 SYDVKM. The CDR3 has 15 residues. V lost 3 bases to trimming and J lost 14 bases; unmatched junction nucleotides: 15. CDR3 region: CASSFPTQGAQPKHF. The CDR3 region has the DNA TGTGCCAGCAGTTTTCCGACTCAGGGGGCTCAGCCAAAGCATTTT. Filled out from reference TRBV28 and TRBJ1-5, the complete variable domain reads DVKVTQSSRYLVKRTGEKVFLECVQDMDHENMFWYRQDPGLGLRLIYFSYDVKMKEKGDIPEGYSVSREKKERFSLILESASTNQTSMYLCASSFPTQGAQPKHFGDGTRLSIL.

Turning to this clonotype: A read error is likely here: a far larger clone is one base away. The rearrangement uses TRBV6-6 and TRBJ2-5, with 12 positions matching TRBD2. The V gene's germline CDR1 is MNHNY and CDR2 SVGAGI (reference sequence). This CDR3 comprises 18 residues. For the CDR3, the DNA is TGTGCCAGAAGTTACTCGATAAACCTAGCGGGAGGGCGGGAGACCCAGTACTTC. It specifies CARSYSINLAGGRETQYF.

Worth noting for this clonotype: A much larger clone differs by one base, so this may be a read error. This sequence joins TRBV6-1 and TRBJ2-3; 7 nucleotides line up with TRBD2. With 10 bases clipped from V and 5 bases from J, the junction kept 12 bases outside the gene matches. The V gene's germline CDR1 is MNHNS and CDR2 SASEGT. The CDR3 has 14 amino acids. This chain's CDR3 is CAIWGGGVEDTQYF. CDR3 coding DNA: TGTGCCATTTGGGGGGGGGGGGTAGAAGATACGCAGTATTTT.

For this clonotype: A far larger clone is one base from this, pointing to a likely read error. The CDR3 region has the DNA TGTGCCAGCAGCCTTGGCGGGAGCGTTAGCACCTGGGAGCTGTTTTTT. It yields the protein CASSLGGSVSTWELFF. The gene calls are TRBV6-9 and TRBJ2-2; TRBD2 matches 7 bases. The CDR3 contains 16 residues. Looked up from germline, CDR1 is MNHGY and CDR2 is SVAAGI.

This clonotype rates as medium-sized. This chain joins TRBV5-1 and TRBJ1-6, with D possibly matching TRBD1 (6 bases). The germline CDR1 and CDR2 sequences are SGHRS and YFSETQ. This CDR3 comprises 16 residues. V dropped 0 bases and J dropped 7 bases, with 14 bases sitting between them. The chain's CDR3 is CASSLGHRVLNSPLHF. CDR3 coding DNA: TGCGCCAGCAGCTTGGGACACAGGGTTTTGAATTCACCCCTCCACTTT. Looking up the rest from reference TRBV5-1 and TRBJ1-6 gives the full variable domain: KAGVTQTPRYLIKTRGQQVTLSCSPISGHRSVSWYQQTPGQGLQFLFEYFSETQRNKGNFPGRFSGRQFSNSRSEMNVSTLELGDSALYLCASSLGHRVLNSPLHFGNGTRLTVT.

The sample holds many counts of this clonotype. The chain uses TRBV6-1 and TRBJ2-5, with TRBD2 identical over 8 bases. From germline, CDR1 is MNHNS and CDR2 SASEGT. The CDR3 is 16 amino acids. The J segment lost 2 bases and the V segment lost 6 bases, leaving 11 bases of the junction unmatched. The CDR3 DNA follows: TGTGCCAGCAGCCCTCCTGGTAGCGGGGCGCAAGAGACCCAGTACTTC. This encodes CASSPPGSGAQETQYF.

In this sample, this clonotype turned up a few times. The gene calls are TRBV24-1 and TRBJ2-1, with TRBD2 matching over 10 bases. The CDR3 loop spans 15 amino acids. Germline CDR1 reads KGHDR; CDR2 reads SFDVKD. V lost 3 bases to trimming and J lost 9 bases; unmatched junction nucleotides: 7. CDR3 DNA: TGTGCCACCAGTGATCGATCTAGCGGGAGATCTGAGCAGTTCTTC. It yields the protein CATSDRSSGRSEQFF.

A remark on this clonotype: A far larger clone lies a single base away; this is likely a read error. The genes are TRBV6-4 and TRBJ1-6; D remains unclear. The CDR3 is 13 residues long. Germline V gives CDR1 MRHNA, CDR2 SNTAGT. The CDR3 nucleotides are TGTTCCAGCAGTTACTCTCTAGAGTTACCCCTCCACTTT. Its protein product is CSSSYSLELPLHF.

For this clonotype: A much bigger clone sits one base away, suggesting this may be a read error. The chain combines TRBV12-3 or TRBV12-4 with TRBJ2-5; 13 bases align to TRBD2. This CDR3 is built from 14 residues. Trimming removed 6 bases from V and 5 bases from J; junction bases left unmatched: 3. This CDR3 reads CASRLAGGVETQYF. As DNA, the CDR3 is TGTGCCAGCAGACTAGCGGGGGGGGTGGAGACCCAGTACTTC.

This clonotype has at least ten counts. This chain connects TRBV12-3 or TRBV12-4 to TRBJ2-7; D is unresolved. CDR3 size: 12 residues. The V gene lost 0 bases and the J gene lost 6 bases, with 6 bases spanning the gap. Here the CDR3 reads CASSLAKAEQYF. CDR3 coding DNA: TGTGCCAGCAGTTTAGCGAAGGCCGAGCAGTACTTC.

V gene TRBV20-1 combines with J gene TRBJ1-5, with 10 positions matching TRBD1. The trim removed 8 bases at V and 1 base at J, leaving 14 bases unmatched. The length of the CDR3 is 17 residues. The germline V gene has CDR1 DFQATT and CDR2 SNEGSKA (reference sequence). In DNA, the CDR3 is TGCAGTTCCTCAACCGGGACAGGGGTTGGCAGCAATCAGCCCCAGCATTTT. Encoded protein: CSSSTGTGVGSNQPQHF.

The rearrangement links TRBV18 to TRBJ2-3, with 10 bases matching TRBD2. The germline V gene encodes CDR1 KGHSH and CDR2 LQKENI. Germline trimming cut 4 bases from V and 0 bases from J; bases unmatched to any gene: 4. CDR3 size: 16 residues. CDR3 DNA: TGTGCCAGCTCACAGACTAGCGGGTCTAGCACAGATACGCAGTATTTT. Amino acids: CASSQTSGSSTDTQYF.

In its sample, this clonotype was seen many times. V gene TRBV19 combines with J gene TRBJ1-1, with unresolved D. Germline CDR1 is LNHDA and CDR2 is SQIVND (reference sequence). This CDR3 has 13 residues. V was shortened by 8 bases and J by 1 base, with 11 bases between the two germline ends. CDR3 nucleotide sequence: TGTGCCAGTGCTGAGGGTACGAACACTGAAGCTTTCTTT. Protein product: CASAEGTNTEAFF.

V and J are TRBV6-1 and TRBJ2-6, with D hard to call. The CDR3 is made up of 14 amino acids. Trimming removed 5 bases from V and 0 bases from J, with 5 bases in between. Germline V CDR1 and CDR2: MNHNS, SASEGT. The CDR3 is CASSPNSGANVLTF. The CDR3 nucleotides read TGTGCCAGCAGTCCTAACTCTGGGGCCAACGTCCTGACTTTC.

This clonotype was seen ten or more times. The rearrangement uses TRBV19 and TRBJ2-1; 10 nucleotides line up with TRBD2. The germline gives CDR1 LNHDA, CDR2 SQIVND (reference sequence). Unmatched junction bases numbered 4, after V lost 5 bases and J lost 3 bases. This CDR3 contains 15 residues. CDR3 in amino acids: CASSAQRGGYNEQFF. Written as DNA, the CDR3 is TGTGCCAGTAGTGCCCAGCGGGGGGGCTACAATGAGCAGTTCTTC. Full variable domain (missing parts from reference TRBV19 and TRBJ2-1): DGGITQSPKYLFRKEGQNVTLSCEQNLNHDAMYWYRQDPGQGLRLIYYSQIVNDFQKGDIAEGYSVSREKKESFPLTVTSAQKNPTAFYLCASSAQRGGYNEQFFGPGTRLTVL.

The table lists this clonotype with many counts. The chain couples TRBV19 to TRBJ1-1; D gene uncertain. The V and J ends lost 4 bases and 2 bases respectively, with 8 bases between them. CDR3 size: 13 residues. Germline lookup yields CDR1 LNHDA and CDR2 SQIVND (reference sequence). The CDR3 region has the DNA TGTGCCAGTAGTACAGAATTAAACACTGAAGCTTTCTTT. This translates into CASSTELNTEAFF.

J is TRBJ2-7 and V is TRBV20-1; D remains unclear. CDR1 DFQATT and CDR2 SNEGSKA come from the germline V gene (reference sequence). This CDR3 contains 12 residues. The CDR3: CSELVIGGEQYF. The DNA for the CDR3 is TGCAGCGAGTTGGTAATAGGCGGCGAGCAGTACTTC.

This clonotype is medium-sized by share. The chain uses TRBV28 and TRBJ1-6; maybe TRBD1 (5 bases). The CDR3 extends over 15 amino acids. Trimming cost V 8 bases and J 7 bases, with 18 bases left between them. Germline assignment: CDR1 MDHEN and CDR2 SYDVKM. This CDR3 is CASLNGGEANSPLHF. The CDR3 DNA follows: TGTGCCAGCCTAAACGGGGGGGAAGCGAATTCACCCCTCCACTTT.

At least ten counts were recorded for this clonotype. The CDR3 sequence: CASSFAGPLSGEQYF. The CDR3 DNA reads as TGTGCCAGCAGCTTCGCCGGGCCCCTCTCGGGAGAGCAGTACTTC. The rearrangement uses TRBV7-6 and TRBJ2-7; TRBD2 is a possible D gene (5 bases). The CDR3 is made up of 15 amino acids. Germline loops: CDR1 SGHVS, CDR2 FNYEAQ. The germline V and J ends were trimmed by 3 bases and 7 bases, with 19 bases remaining between them.

This clonotype appeared a single time. This is likely an artifact of a read error, given a far larger clone one base away. V is TRBV6-8 and J is TRBJ2-7, with 9 positions matching TRBD1. The CDR3 consists of 16 residues. CDR1 is MNHGY and CDR2 is SAAAGT in the germline V gene. The DNA of the CDR3 is TGTTCCAGCAGTGACTCGCCGGGACAGGGAGTGGGCGAGCAGTACTTC. Its translation is CSSSDSPGQGVGEQYF.

Remarks on this clonotype: A read error likely explains this, since a far larger clone differs by one base. The chain has TRBV6-4 and TRBJ2-3, with 9 nucleotides matching TRBD1. The CDR3 has 17 amino acids. The V segment lost 4 bases and the J segment 4 bases; nucleotides outside the gene matches: 12. Germline V gene sequence: CDR1 MRHNA, CDR2 SNTAGT. CDR3 DNA sequence: TGTGCCAGCAGTGGGGGGTACACAGGGGGCGAGGCAGATACGCAGTATTTT. Amino acids: CASSGGYTGGEADTQYF.

This clonotype came up a few times. One base away lies a much larger clone, so this may be a sequencing read error. The gene calls are TRBV6-1 and TRBJ2-5; 10 nucleotides line up with TRBD1. The CDR3 has 17 amino acids. The V and J ends lost 7 bases and 4 bases, in that order; junction bases with no gene match: 15. Germline lookup yields CDR1 MNHNS and CDR2 SASEGT. The CDR3 DNA reads TGTGCCAGCATGCGGGACAGGGGTTTAATTATGCGAGAGACCCAGTACTTC. It encodes CASMRDRGLIMRETQYF.

This clonotype has a count of ten or more. The CDR3 spells CASSQEGAGGPGDTQYF. The CDR3 DNA sequence: TGCGCCAGCAGCCAAGAGGGAGCGGGGGGGCCGGGTGATACGCAGTATTTT. V usage is TRBV4-1 and J usage is TRBJ2-3; 10 bases agree with TRBD2. V lost 0 bases and J lost 6; bases outside the gene matches: 9. Germline CDR1 reads MGHRA; CDR2 reads YSYEKL. This CDR3 region has 17 residues.

This clonotype was counted ten times or more. This chain uses TRBV29-1 with TRBJ1-2; D is uncertain. Germline-derived CDR1 and CDR2 are SQVTM and ANQGSEA. The CDR3 has 12 residues. V was shortened by 4 bases and J by 8 bases, with 14 bases between the two germline ends. CDR3 sequence: CSVGAGKRGYTF. The CDR3 coding sequence is TGCAGCGTTGGGGCAGGCAAGCGGGGCTACACCTTC.